The next 19 T cell receptor beta chains were all read from a single sample in a study of cytomegalovirus exposure and HLA in healthy donors. The PCR used 60 Vbeta and 13 Jbeta primers. The method was immunoSEQ multiplex PCR; TCRdb's version includes in-frame clones alone and lacks a portion of them. The sample yields under 150,000 clones, roughly 70% seen once. Input material: PBMCs. The receptors were sampled from a man in his fifties or sixties in good health and CMV-seropositive.

This chain connects TRBV2 to TRBJ1-2; D is undetermined. This CDR3 region has 12 residues. Between the trimmed V and J ends, which lost 4 bases and 7 bases, there was a span of 10 bases. Per the germline V gene, CDR1 is SNHLY and CDR2 is FYNNEI. CDR3 bases: TGTGCCAGCAGTGGTACCGGAGGTGGCTACACCTTC. Protein sequence: CASSGTGGGYTF.

V is TRBV5-4 and J is TRBJ1-5, with 9 bases lining up with TRBD1. The V gene end was trimmed by 4 bases and the J gene end by 7 bases; junction bases not matched to a gene: 6. Germline lookup yields CDR1 SGHNT and CDR2 YYREEE (reference sequence). The CDR3 is made up of 14 amino acids. The CDR3 here is CASSIQGARQPQHF. CDR3 nucleotides: TGTGCCAGCAGCATACAGGGGGCGAGGCAGCCCCAGCATTTT.

The chain joins TRBV27 to TRBJ2-1; 9 positions agree with TRBD2. Germline-derived CDR1 and CDR2 are MNHEY and SMNVEV (reference sequence). V trimming: 3 bases; J trimming: 2 bases; junction bases outside the gene matches: 5. The CDR3 totals 16 residues. CDR3 bases: TGTGCCAGCAGTTTGCGGGAGGGCCCGCCCTACAATGAGCAGTTCTTC. Amino acids: CASSLREGPPYNEQFF.

This clone was detected only once. V usage is TRBV19 and J usage is TRBJ2-5, with TRBD1 identical over 9 bases. The V and J ends lost 6 bases and 2 bases, in that order; junction bases with no gene match: 16. CDR3 length equals 18 residues. The germline gives CDR1 LNHDA, CDR2 SQIVND (reference sequence). Written as DNA, the CDR3 is TGTGCCAGTAGGCTAGCCTTCGACAGGGGGATCCCGCAAGAGACCCAGTACTTC. This translates into CASRLAFDRGIPQETQYF. Looking up the rest from reference TRBV19 and TRBJ2-5 gives the full variable domain: DGGITQSPKYLFRKEGQNVTLSCEQNLNHDAMYWYRQDPGQGLRLIYYSQIVNDFQKGDIAEGYSVSREKKESFPLTVTSAQKNPTAFYLCASRLAFDRGIPQETQYFGPGTRLLVL.

Concerning this clone: The germline gene is not matched at one end of the junction; a read error may be the cause. Other DNA variants within this sample encode the same CDR3. This chain connects TRBV10-3 to TRBJ1-2; perhaps TRBD1 as D (5 bases). CDR1 is ENHRY and CDR2 is SYGVKD in the germline V gene. The CDR3 totals 13 residues. The CDR3 here is CATSTDKNYGYTF. The CDR3 nucleotides are TGTGCCACGTCGACAGATAAAAACTATGGTTACACCTTC.

The rearrangement links TRBV29-1 to TRBJ2-1; D is perhaps TRBD2 (7 bases). Germline CDR1 and CDR2: SQVTM and ANQGSEA. V was clipped by 7 bases and J by 0 bases, with 22 bases between them. This CDR3 has 17 residues. The chain's CDR3 is CSGSLRGGGGSYNEQFF. The CDR3, as DNA: TGCAGCGGCTCATTAAGGGGGGGCGGGGGCTCCTACAATGAGCAGTTCTTC.

The chain joins TRBV2 to TRBJ1-2, with D unresolved. Trimming left V 4 bases short and J 5 bases short, with 8 bases between. This CDR3 is 12 amino acids long. Per germline, CDR1 SNHLY and CDR2 FYNNEI. The CDR3 reads CASSARNYGYTF. The CDR3 DNA sequence: TGTGCCAGCAGTGCCAGGAATTATGGCTACACCTTC.

This chain links TRBV27 with TRBJ1-2; possibly TRBD1 for D (5 bases). Germline values: CDR1 MNHEY, CDR2 SMNVEV (reference sequence). The CDR3 is made up of 14 amino acids. V lost 6 bases, J lost 7 bases, and 18 bases lay in between. CDR3 nucleotide sequence: TGTGCCAGCAGCCAGAGGGACTCTATACGTGGCTACACCTTC. Translated: CASSQRDSIRGYTF.

This chain uses TRBV6-4 with TRBJ2-2, with 8 bases aligning to TRBD1. The CDR3 runs to 17 residues. V lost 1 base and J lost 4; bases outside the gene matches: 8. Germline-derived CDR1 and CDR2 are MRHNA and SNTAGT. The DNA for the CDR3 is TGTGCCAGCAGTGACTTGATGGACAGGGATGCCACCGGGGAGCTGTTTTTT. It encodes CASSDLMDRDATGELFF.

The chain joins TRBV6-5 to TRBJ1-2; a weak D match, TRBD1 (5 bases). With 2 bases removed from V and 8 bases from J, the gap between germline ends came to 15 bases. This CDR3 is built from 14 residues. Germline CDR1 is MNHEY and CDR2 is SVGAGI. CDR3 amino acids: CASSYGGTAKGYTF. CDR3 nucleotides: TGTGCCAGCAGTTACGGCGGGACGGCTAAAGGCTACACCTTC.

The V and J genes are TRBV6-5 and TRBJ2-7; 11 nucleotides align to TRBD2. The CDR3 is 16 residues long. Germline V gene data show CDR1 as MNHEY and CDR2 as SVGAGI. Germline trimming cut 2 bases from V and 2 bases from J; bases unmatched to any gene: 5. The CDR3 spells CASSYGMTSGAYEQYF. The DNA for the CDR3 is TGTGCCAGCAGTTACGGGATGACTAGCGGGGCCTACGAGCAGTACTTC.

The chain uses TRBV4-1 and TRBJ1-1; D is ambiguous. Germline CDR1 and CDR2: MGHRA and YSYEKL. Deletions cut 0 bases from V and 1 base from J, with 9 bases between. The CDR3 loop spans 15 amino acids. CDR3 protein: CASSQERAGNTEAFF. The CDR3 DNA is TGCGCCAGCAGCCAAGAGAGGGCCGGGAACACTGAAGCTTTCTTT.

Concerning this clone itself: The same CDR3 can be traced to other DNA sequences in this sample. This rearrangement joins TRBV2 to TRBJ2-7; 8 bases agree with TRBD1. Germline V lookup: CDR1 SNHLY, CDR2 FYNNEI. After removal of 4 bases from V and 6 bases from J, the junction contained 2 bases not matched to a gene. There are 12 residues in the CDR3. The CDR3 spells CASSGTGGEQYF. The CDR3 nucleotides read TGTGCCAGCAGTGGCACAGGGGGCGAGCAGTACTTC.

The chain employs TRBV5-1 and TRBJ2-2; 10 bases are a match to TRBD2. The germline V gene encodes CDR1 SGHRS and CDR2 YFSETQ. The CDR3 is made up of 16 amino acids. J lost 4 bases, V lost 2 bases, and 5 bases had no gene match. In DNA form, the CDR3 reads TGCGCCAGCAGCTTTTTAGCGGGAGGCCTCACCGGGGAGCTGTTTTTT. Encoded protein: CASSFLAGGLTGELFF. The entire variable domain, with the rest obtained from reference TRBV5-1 and TRBJ2-2, is as follows: KAGVTQTPRYLIKTRGQQVTLSCSPISGHRSVSWYQQTPGQGLQFLFEYFSETQRNKGNFPGRFSGRQFSNSRSEMNVSTLELGDSALYLCASSFLAGGLTGELFFGEGSRLTVL.

This clone showed up just once. V and J are TRBV29-1 and TRBJ2-6; D unresolved. V lost 4 bases and J lost 0, with 4 bases in between. The CDR3 sequence is 13 residues long. CDR1 is SQVTM and CDR2 is ANQGSEA in the germline V gene. The CDR3 bases are TGCAGCGTTGCCCGCTCTGGGGCCAACGTCCTGACTTTC. Amino acids: CSVARSGANVLTF.

The CDR3 nucleotides are TGTGCCAGCAGTTTGGACAGGACAACACTCTACGAGCAGTACTTC. This translates into CASSLDRTTLYEQYF. This chain uses TRBV6-6 with TRBJ2-7, with TRBD1 matching 7 bases. The CDR3 contains 15 residues. Germline CDR1 MNHNY, CDR2 SVGAGI (reference sequence). Trimming at V came to 4 bases and at J to 3 bases, leaving 9 bases not matched to a gene.

This clone has only a few counts. The V gene is TRBV6-6, the J gene TRBJ2-7; TRBD2 matches at 7 bases. Germline V gene data show CDR1 as MNHNY and CDR2 as SVGAGI (reference sequence). V gave up 9 bases and J gave up 4 bases; unmatched junction bases: 6. There are 12 residues in the CDR3. CDR3 sequence reads: CASSGGPYEQYF. CDR3 DNA sequence: TGTGCCAGTTCGGGAGGACCTTACGAGCAGTACTTC.

This clone was detected only once. The V call is TRBV4-2, the J call TRBJ2-3; 11 nucleotides align to TRBD2. Germline trimming cut 1 base from V and 3 bases from J; bases unmatched to any gene: 9. Germline CDR1 is LGHNA and CDR2 is YNFKEQ. The CDR3 length is 18 residues. CDR3 DNA sequence: TGTGCCAGCAGCCAAGGCACTAGCGGGAGTCTCGGTACAGATACGCAGTATTTT. Amino acids: CASSQGTSGSLGTDTQYF.

The V gene is TRBV6-6, the J gene TRBJ2-7, with 10 bases matching TRBD1. The CDR3 runs to 14 residues. Looked up from germline, CDR1 is MNHNY and CDR2 is SVGAGI (reference sequence). With 6 bases clipped from V and 2 bases from J, the junction kept 4 bases outside the gene matches. The CDR3: CASRTGTGAYEQYF. CDR3 DNA: TGTGCCAGCAGAACCGGGACAGGGGCCTACGAGCAGTACTTC.